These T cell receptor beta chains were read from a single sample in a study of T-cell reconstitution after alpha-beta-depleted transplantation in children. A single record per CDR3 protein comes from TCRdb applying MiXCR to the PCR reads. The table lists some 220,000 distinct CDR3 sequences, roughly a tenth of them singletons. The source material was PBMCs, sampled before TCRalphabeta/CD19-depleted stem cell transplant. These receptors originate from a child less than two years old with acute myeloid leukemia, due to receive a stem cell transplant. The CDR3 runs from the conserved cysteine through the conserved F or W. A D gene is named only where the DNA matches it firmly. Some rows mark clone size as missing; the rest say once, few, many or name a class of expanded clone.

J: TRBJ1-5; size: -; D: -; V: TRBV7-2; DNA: TGTGCCAGCAGCTTAGCGGGGGGGGCCCATCAGCCCCAGCATTTT; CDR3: CASSLAGGAHQPQHF
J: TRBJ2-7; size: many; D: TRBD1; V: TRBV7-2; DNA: TGTGCCAGCAGCACGGGACAGTCCTACGAGCAGTACTTC; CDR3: CASSTGQSYEQYF
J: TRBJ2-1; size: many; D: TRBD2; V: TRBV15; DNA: TGTGCCACCAGCAGGACTCCGACTAGCGGGGGGGCCAATTTCAATGAGCAGTTCTTC; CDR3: CATSRTPTSGGANFNEQFF
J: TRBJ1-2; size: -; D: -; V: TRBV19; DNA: TGTGCCAGTAGGGTTCGGACGCTTGGCTACACCTTC; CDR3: CASRVRTLGYTF
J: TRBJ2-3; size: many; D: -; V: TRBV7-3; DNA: TGTGCCAGCAGCTCTCAGGCAGGGCCAAGTTACACAGATACGCAGTATTTT; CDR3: CASSSQAGPSYTDTQYF
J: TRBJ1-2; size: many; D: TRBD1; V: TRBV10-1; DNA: TGCGCCAGCAGTGGGACAGGGAACTATGGCTACACCTTC; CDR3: CASSGTGNYGYTF
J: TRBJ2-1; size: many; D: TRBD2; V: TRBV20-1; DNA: TGCAGTGCTCGCCGACTAGCGGGGACTCTACATGAGCAGTTCTTC; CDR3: CSARRLAGTLHEQFF
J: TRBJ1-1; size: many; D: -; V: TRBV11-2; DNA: TGTGCCAGCAGCTTAGAGGGGCAGTCGGGGGACACTGAAGCTTTCTTT; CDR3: CASSLEGQSGDTEAFF
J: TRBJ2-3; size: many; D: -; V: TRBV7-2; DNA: TGTGCCAGCAGCCTCCCGGTGGGGAGAACAGATACGCAGTATTTT; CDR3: CASSLPVGRTDTQYF
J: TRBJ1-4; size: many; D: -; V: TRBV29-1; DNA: TGCAGCGCCGGACTGGACCCTAATGAAAAACTGTTTTTT; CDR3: CSAGLDPNEKLFF
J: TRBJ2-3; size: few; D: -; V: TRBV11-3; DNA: TGTGCCAGCAGTTCGCCACACGGGGCCTTTACAGATACGCAGTATTTT; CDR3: CASSSPHGAFTDTQYF
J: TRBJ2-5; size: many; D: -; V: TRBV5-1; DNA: TGCGCCAGCAGCTTGGCCTTCGATGGGTTGGAGACCCAGTACTTC; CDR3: CASSLAFDGLETQYF
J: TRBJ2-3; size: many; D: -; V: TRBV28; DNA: TGTGCCAGCACCCTCCTTTCGATTAGCACAGATACGCAGTATTTT; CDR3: CASTLLSISTDTQYF
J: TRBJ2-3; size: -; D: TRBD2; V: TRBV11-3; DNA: TGTGCCAGCAGCCCCCGGGGGGGGGCAGGAGATACGCAGTATTTT; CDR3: CASSPRGGAGDTQYF
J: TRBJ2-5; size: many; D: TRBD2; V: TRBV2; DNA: TGTGCCAGCGGCGGGCAAGCGGGGAGTCGGGGGGCCCAGTACTTC; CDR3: CASGGQAGSRGAQYF
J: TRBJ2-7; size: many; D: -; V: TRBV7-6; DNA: TGTGCCAGCAGCTTAGTGAACAGGCTTACCTACGAGCAGTACTTC; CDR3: CASSLVNRLTYEQYF
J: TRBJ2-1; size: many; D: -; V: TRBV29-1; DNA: TGCAGCGTTGCGACTACCGCCAGATACGGTGAGCAGTTCTTC; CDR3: CSVATTARYGEQFF
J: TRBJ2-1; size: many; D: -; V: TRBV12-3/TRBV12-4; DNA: TGTGCCAGCAGCCCATGGCTTGAGCAGTTCTTC; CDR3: CASSPWLEQFF
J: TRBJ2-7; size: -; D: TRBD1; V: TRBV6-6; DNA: TGTGCCAGCAGCCCCGGACAGGTCTACGAGCAGTACTTC; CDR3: CASSPGQVYEQYF
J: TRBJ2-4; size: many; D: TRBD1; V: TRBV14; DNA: TGTGCCAGCAGCCTTCAGACAGGGGGGGGCATTCAGTACTTC; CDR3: CASSLQTGGGIQYF
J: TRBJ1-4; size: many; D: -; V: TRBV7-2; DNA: TGTGCCAGCAGCTTAGGGGGCAGATCTAATGAAAAACTGTTTTTT; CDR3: CASSLGGRSNEKLFF
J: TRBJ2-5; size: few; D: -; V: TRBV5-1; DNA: TGCGCCAGCAGCTACGGGACACCCCAAGAGACCCAGTACTTC; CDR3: CASSYGTPQETQYF
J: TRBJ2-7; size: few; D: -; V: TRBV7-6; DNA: TGTGCCAGCAGCTTCAGAGAAAGATCCTACGAGCAGTACTTC; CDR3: CASSFRERSYEQYF
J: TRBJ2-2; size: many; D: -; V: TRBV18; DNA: TGTGCCAGCTCACCAGCTTCTTACACCGGGGAGCTGTTTTTT; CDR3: CASSPASYTGELFF
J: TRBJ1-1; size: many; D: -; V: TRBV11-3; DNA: TGTGCCAGCAGCTTAAGGGACATGAACACTGAAGCTTTCTTT; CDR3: CASSLRDMNTEAFF
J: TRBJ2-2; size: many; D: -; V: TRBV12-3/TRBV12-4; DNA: TGTGCCAGCAGTTCGCCCCGCAGGGGCACCGGGGAGCTGTTTTTT; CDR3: CASSSPRRGTGELFF
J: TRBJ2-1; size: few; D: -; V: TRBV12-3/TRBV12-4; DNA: TGTGCCAGCAGTTTATCTGGGGATAGTGAGCAGTTCTTC; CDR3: CASSLSGDSEQFF
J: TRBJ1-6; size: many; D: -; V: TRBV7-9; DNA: TGTGCCAGCAGTGGTCCCATTTCACCCCTCCACTTT; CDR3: CASSGPISPLHF
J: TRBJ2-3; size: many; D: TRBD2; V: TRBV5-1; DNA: TGCGCCAGCACCCTAGCGGGCAGCACAGATACGCAGTATTTT; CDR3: CASTLAGSTDTQYF
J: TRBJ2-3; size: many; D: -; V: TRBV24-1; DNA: TGTGCCACCAGTGATTTGCAACTGAAGGGGCAGTATTTT; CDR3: CATSDLQLKGQYF
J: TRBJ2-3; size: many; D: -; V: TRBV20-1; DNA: TGCAGTGCTCAACGGACTCACACAGATACGCAGTATTTT; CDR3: CSAQRTHTDTQYF
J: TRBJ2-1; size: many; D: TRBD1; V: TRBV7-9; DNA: TGTGCCAGCAGCCTCCCCGGACAGGGAGGCAATGAGCAGTTCTTC; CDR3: CASSLPGQGGNEQFF
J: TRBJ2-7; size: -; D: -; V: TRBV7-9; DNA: TGTGCCAGCAGCTTAAGACAGGATCTCTACGAGCAGTACTTC; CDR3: CASSLRQDLYEQYF
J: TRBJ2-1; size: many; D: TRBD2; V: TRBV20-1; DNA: TGCAGTGCCGCGGGAGCCCTTGACAATGAGCAGTTCTTC; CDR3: CSAAGALDNEQFF
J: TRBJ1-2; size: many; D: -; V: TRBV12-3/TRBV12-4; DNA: TGTGCCAGCAGTCTAAACTATGGCTACACCTTC; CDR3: CASSLNYGYTF
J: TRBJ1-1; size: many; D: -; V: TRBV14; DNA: TGTGCCAGCAGCCTACCGGGGAACACTGAAGCTTTCTTT; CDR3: CASSLPGNTEAFF
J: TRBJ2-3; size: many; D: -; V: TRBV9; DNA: TGTGCCAGCAGCGTAGACAGGGTGGCAGATACGCAGTATTTT; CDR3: CASSVDRVADTQYF
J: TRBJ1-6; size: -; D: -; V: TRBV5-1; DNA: TGCGCCAGCAGCTTGGGGGGCCGGAGTAATTCACCCCTCCACTTT; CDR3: CASSLGGRSNSPLHF
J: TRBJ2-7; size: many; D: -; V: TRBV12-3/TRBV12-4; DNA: TGTGCCAGCAGTTTAAGCGGGACAGCCTACGAGCAGTACTTC; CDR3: CASSLSGTAYEQYF
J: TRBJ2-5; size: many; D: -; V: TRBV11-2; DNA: TGTGCCAGCAGCTTAGGCGGACTCCTAACCCAAGAGACCCAGTACTTC; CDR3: CASSLGGLLTQETQYF
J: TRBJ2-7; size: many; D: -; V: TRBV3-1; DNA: TGTGCCAGCAGTCAGTTCGGGGGGCCCTACGAGCAGTACTTC; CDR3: CASSQFGGPYEQYF
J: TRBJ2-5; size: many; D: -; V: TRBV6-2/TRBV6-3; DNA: TGTGCCAGCAGCACATTGGAGACCCAGTACTTC; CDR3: CASSTLETQYF
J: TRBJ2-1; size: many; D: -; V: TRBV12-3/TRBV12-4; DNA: TGTGCCAGCCTATTCCCACTAGTCGCGTTCTTC; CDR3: CASLFPLVAFF
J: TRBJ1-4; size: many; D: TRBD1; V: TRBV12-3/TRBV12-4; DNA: TGTGCCAGCAGTTTTACCAGGGGGGCTAAGAAAAAACTGTTTTTT; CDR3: CASSFTRGAKKKLFF
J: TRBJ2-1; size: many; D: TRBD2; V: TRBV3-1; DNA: TGTGCCAGCAGCCACTTGGTTCGGCTAGCGGGGAACAATGAGCAGTTCTTC; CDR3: CASSHLVRLAGNNEQFF
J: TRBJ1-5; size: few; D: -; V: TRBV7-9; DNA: TGTGCCAGCAGTCAAGCGGGGGCTCAGCCCCAGCATTTT; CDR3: CASSQAGAQPQHF
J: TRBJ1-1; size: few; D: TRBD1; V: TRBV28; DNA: TGTGCCAGCAGTTTGATTCTGGGACAGGGGAACACTGAAGCTTTCTTT; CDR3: CASSLILGQGNTEAFF
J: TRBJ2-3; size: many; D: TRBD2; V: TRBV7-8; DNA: TGTGCCAGCAGCTTAGTGGGAGGGACTAGCACAGATACGCAGTATTTT; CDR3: CASSLVGGTSTDTQYF
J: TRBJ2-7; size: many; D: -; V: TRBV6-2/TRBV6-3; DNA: TGTGCCAGCAGTTACGGGACAACCTACGAGCAGTACTTC; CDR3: CASSYGTTYEQYF
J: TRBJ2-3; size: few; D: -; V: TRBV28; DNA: TGTGCCAGCTATTACCAAGGGGACACAGATACGCAGTATTTT; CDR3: CASYYQGDTDTQYF
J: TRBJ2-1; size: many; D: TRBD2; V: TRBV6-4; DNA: TGTGCCAGCAGTCCCCGGACTAGCGGGAGTAATGAGCAGTTCTTC; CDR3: CASSPRTSGSNEQFF